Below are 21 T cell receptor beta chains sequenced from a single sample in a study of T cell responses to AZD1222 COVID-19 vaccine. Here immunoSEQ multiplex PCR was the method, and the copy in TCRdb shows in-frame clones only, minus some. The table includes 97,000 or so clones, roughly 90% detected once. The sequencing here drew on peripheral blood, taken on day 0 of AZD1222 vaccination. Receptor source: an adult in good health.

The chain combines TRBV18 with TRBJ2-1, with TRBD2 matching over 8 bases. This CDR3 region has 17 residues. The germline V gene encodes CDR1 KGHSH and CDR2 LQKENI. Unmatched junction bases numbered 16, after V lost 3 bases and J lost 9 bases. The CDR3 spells CASSPRQAGVGESEQFF. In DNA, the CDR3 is TGTGCCAGCTCACCCAGACAAGCGGGAGTTGGTGAGAGTGAGCAGTTCTTC. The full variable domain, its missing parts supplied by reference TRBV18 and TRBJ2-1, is NAGVMQNPRHLVRRRGQEARLRCSPMKGHSHVYWYRQLPEEGLKFMVYLQKENIIDESGMPKERFSAEFPKEGPSILRIQQVVRGDSAAYFCASSPRQAGVGESEQFFGPGTRLTVL.

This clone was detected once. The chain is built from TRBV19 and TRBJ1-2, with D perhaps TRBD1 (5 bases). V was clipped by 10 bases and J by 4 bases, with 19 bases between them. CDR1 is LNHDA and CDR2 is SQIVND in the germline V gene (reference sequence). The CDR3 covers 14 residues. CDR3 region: CATGRQGYLYGYTF. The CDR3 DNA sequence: TGTGCCACTGGCAGGCAGGGTTACCTCTATGGCTACACCTTC.

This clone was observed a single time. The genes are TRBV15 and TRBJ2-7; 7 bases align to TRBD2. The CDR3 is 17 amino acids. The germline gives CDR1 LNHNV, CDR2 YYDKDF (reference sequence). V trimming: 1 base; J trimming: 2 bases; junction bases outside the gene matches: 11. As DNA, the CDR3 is TGTGCCACCAGCAGAGCTACCTTGGGCGGGAGACCCTACGAGCAGTACTTC. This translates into CATSRATLGGRPYEQYF.

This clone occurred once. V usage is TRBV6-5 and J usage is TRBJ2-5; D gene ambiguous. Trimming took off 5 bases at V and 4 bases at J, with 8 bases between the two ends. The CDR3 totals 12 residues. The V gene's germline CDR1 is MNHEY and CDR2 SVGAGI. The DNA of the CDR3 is TGTGCCAGCAGTCCCTTGGGAGAGACCCAGTACTTC. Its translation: CASSPLGETQYF.

CDR3: CASSSARGYGYTF. The CDR3 DNA is TGTGCCAGCAGCTCGGCCCGGGGATATGGCTACACCTTC. The V call is TRBV11-1, the J call TRBJ1-2; D is unresolved. Trimming pared 4 bases from V and 5 bases from J, leaving 11 bases between. The CDR3 contains 13 residues. Germline V gives CDR1 SGHAT, CDR2 FQDESV (reference sequence).

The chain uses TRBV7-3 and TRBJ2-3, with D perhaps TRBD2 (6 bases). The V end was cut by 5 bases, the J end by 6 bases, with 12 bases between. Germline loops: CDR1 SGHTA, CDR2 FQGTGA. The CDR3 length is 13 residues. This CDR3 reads CASSAYGRDTQYF. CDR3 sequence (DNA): TGTGCCAGCAGCGCCTATGGGAGGGATACGCAGTATTTT.

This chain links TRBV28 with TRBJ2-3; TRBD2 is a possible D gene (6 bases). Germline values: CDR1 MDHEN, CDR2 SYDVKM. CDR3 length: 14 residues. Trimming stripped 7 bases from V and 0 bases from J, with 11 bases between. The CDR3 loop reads CASTGGMSTDTQYF. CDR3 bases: TGTGCCAGCACGGGCGGGATGAGCACAGATACGCAGTATTTT.

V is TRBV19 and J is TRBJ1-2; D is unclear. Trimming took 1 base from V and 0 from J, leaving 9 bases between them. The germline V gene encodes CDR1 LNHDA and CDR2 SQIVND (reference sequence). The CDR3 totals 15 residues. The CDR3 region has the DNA TGTGCCAGTAGTATAGGCGGACGAGCTAACTATGGCTACACCTTC. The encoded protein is CASSIGGRANYGYTF.

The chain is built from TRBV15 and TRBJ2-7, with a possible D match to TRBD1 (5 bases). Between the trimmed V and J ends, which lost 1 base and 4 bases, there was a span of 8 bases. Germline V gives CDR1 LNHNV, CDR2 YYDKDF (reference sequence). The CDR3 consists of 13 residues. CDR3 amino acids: CATSRVGDYEQYF. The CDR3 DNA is TGTGCCACCAGCAGAGTAGGGGATTACGAGCAGTACTTC.

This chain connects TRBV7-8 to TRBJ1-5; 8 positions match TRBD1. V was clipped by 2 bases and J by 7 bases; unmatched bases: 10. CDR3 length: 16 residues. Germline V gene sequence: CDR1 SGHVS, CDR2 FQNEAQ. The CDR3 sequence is CASSLRLGRGLQPQHF. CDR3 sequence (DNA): TGTGCCAGCAGCTTAAGGCTAGGCAGGGGGCTACAGCCCCAGCATTTT.

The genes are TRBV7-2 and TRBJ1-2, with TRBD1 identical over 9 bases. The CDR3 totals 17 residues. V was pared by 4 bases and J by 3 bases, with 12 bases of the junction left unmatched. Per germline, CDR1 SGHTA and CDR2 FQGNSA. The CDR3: CASSSSFEDRGYYGYTF. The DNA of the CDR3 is TGTGCCAGCAGCTCTAGTTTCGAGGACAGGGGCTACTATGGCTACACCTTC.

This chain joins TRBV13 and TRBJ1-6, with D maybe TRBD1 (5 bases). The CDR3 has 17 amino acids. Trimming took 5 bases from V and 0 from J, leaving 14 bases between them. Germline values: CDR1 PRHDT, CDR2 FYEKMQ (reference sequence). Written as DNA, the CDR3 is TGTGCCAGCAGCCCCGGGGCGGAGAGCTCCTATAATTCACCCCTCCACTTT. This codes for CASSPGAESSYNSPLHF.

This CDR3 is CASSSSVQGQLPSRAPQHF. Written as DNA, the CDR3 is TGTGCCAGCAGCTCATCGGTCCAGGGACAGCTACCTTCAAGGGCGCCCCAGCATTTT. The rearrangement links TRBV5-6 to TRBJ1-5; TRBD1 matches at 7 bases. This CDR3 has 19 amino acids. The junction had 24 bases not matched to a gene; V was cut back by 3 bases and J by 9 bases. Germline CDR1 reads SGHDT; CDR2 reads YYEEEE.

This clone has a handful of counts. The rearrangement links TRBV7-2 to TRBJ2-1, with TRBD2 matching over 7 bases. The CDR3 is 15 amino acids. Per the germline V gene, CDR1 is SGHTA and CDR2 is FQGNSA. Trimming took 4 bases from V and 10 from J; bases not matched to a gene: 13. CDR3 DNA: TGTGCCAGCAGCTCCCTGGGGGAGGGAGTCCCCGAGCAGTTCTTC. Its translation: CASSSLGEGVPEQFF. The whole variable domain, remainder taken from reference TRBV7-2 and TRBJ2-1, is GAGVSQSPSNKVTEKGKDVELRCDPISGHTALYWYRQSLGQGLEFLIYFQGNSAPDKSGLPSDRFSAERTGGSVSTLTIQRTQQEDSAVYLCASSSLGEGVPEQFFGPGTRLTVL.

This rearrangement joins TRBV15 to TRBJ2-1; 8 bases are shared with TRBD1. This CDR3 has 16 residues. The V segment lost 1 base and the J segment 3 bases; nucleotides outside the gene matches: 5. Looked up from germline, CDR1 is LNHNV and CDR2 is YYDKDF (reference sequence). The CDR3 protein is CATSRGGQVIYNEQFF. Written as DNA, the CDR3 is TGTGCCACCAGCAGAGGGGGACAGGTAATCTACAATGAGCAGTTCTTC.

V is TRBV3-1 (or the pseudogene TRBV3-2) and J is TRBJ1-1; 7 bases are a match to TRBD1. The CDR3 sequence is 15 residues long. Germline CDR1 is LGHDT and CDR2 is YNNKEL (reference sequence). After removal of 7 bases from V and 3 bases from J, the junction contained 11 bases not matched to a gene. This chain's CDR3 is CASTLGGQSYTEAFF. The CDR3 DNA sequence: TGTGCCAGCACCCTAGGGGGCCAATCTTACACTGAAGCTTTCTTT.

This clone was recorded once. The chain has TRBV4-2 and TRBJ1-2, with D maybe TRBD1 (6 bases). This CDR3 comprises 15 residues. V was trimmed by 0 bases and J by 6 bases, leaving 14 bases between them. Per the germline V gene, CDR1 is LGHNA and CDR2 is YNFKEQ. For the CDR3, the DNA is TGTGCCAGCAGCCAAGAGGGGGGCGCCGGTAATGGCTACACCTTC. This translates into CASSQEGGAGNGYTF.

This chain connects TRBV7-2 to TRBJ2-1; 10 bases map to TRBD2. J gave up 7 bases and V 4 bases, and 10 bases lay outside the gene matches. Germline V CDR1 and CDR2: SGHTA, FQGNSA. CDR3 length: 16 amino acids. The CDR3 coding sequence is TGTGCCAGCAGCTCAAGCGGGAGGGGGTTTGTTAATGAGCAGTTCTTC. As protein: CASSSSGRGFVNEQFF.

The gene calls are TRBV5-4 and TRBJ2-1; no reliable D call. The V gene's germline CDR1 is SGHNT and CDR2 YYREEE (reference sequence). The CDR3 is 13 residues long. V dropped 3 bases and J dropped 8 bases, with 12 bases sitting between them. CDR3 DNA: TGTGCCAGCAGCTGGGTCCCGAACGATGAGCAGTTCTTC. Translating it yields CASSWVPNDEQFF.

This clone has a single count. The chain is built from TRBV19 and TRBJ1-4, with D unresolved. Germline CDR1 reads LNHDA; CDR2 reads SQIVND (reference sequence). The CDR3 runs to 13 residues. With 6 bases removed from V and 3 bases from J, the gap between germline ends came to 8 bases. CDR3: CASRGYANEKLFF. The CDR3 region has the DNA TGTGCCAGTAGAGGGTACGCTAATGAAAAACTGTTTTTT.

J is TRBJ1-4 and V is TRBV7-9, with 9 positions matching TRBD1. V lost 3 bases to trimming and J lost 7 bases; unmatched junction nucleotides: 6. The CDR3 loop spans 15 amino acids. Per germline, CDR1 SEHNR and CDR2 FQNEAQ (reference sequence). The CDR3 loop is CASSLGNRGPEKLFF. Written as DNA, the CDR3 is TGTGCCAGCAGCTTGGGGAACAGGGGGCCTGAAAAACTGTTTTTT.